This T cell receptor beta chain stems from a study of cytomegalovirus exposure and HLA in healthy donors. Germline CDR1 LGHNA, CDR2 YNFKEQ. This CDR3 has 15 residues. V lost 4 bases to trimming and J lost 1 base; unmatched junction nucleotides: 5. PCR primers comprised 60 Vbeta and 13 Jbeta primers. Profiled with immunoSEQ multiplex PCR; TCRdb holds only in-frame clones, not every one. The table for this sample gives 25,000 to 40,000 clones. The genes are TRBV4-2 and TRBJ2-3; TRBD1 matches 7 bases. This TCR derives from a female donor in good health and CMV-seronegative. Sequenced sample: PBMCs. The CDR3 DNA is TGTGCCAGCAGCCTAGGGACAGCAGGCACAGATACGCAGTATTTT. Amino acids: CASSLGTAGTDTQYF.